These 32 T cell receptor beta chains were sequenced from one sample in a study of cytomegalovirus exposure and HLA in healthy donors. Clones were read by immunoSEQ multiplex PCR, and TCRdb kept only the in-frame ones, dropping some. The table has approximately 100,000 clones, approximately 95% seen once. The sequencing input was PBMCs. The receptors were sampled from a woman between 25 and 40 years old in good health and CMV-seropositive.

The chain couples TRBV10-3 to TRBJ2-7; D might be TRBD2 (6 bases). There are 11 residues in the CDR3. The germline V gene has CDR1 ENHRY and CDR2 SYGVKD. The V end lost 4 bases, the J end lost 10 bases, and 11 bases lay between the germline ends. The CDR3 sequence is CAISAPGEQYF. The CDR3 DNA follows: TGTGCCATCAGTGCCCCGGGGGAACAGTACTTC.

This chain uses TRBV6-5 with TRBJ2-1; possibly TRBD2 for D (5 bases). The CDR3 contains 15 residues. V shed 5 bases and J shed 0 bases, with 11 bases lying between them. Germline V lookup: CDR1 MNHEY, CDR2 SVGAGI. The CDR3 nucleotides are TGTGCCAGCAGTCGTACCGAGGGCTCCTACAATGAGCAGTTCTTC. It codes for CASSRTEGSYNEQFF.

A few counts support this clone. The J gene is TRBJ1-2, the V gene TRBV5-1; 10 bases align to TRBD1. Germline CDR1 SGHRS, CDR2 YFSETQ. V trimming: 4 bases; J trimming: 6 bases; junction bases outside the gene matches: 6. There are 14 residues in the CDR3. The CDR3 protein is CASSLGTGADGYTF. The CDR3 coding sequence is TGCGCCAGCAGCCTCGGGACAGGGGCAGATGGCTACACCTTC.

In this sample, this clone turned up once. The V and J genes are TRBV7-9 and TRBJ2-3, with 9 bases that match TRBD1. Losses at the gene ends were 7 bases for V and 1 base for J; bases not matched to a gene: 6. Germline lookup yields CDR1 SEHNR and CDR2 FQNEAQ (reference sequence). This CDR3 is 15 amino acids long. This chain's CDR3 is CASIWTGVRTDTQYF. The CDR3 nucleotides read TGTGCCAGCATATGGACAGGGGTTCGCACAGATACGCAGTATTTT.

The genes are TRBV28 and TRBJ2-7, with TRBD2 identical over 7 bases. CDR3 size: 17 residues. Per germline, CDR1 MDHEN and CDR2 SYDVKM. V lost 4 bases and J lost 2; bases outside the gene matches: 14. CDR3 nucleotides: TGTGCCAGCAGTTCACCCCGGGGGTTAGCGGGCACCTACGAGCAGTACTTC. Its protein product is CASSSPRGLAGTYEQYF.

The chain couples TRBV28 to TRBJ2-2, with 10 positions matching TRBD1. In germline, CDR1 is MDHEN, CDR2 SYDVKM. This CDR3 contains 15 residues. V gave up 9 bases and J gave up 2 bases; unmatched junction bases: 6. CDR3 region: CASRKTGGNTGELFF. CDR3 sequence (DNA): TGTGCCAGTCGAAAGACAGGGGGCAACACCGGGGAGCTGTTTTTT.

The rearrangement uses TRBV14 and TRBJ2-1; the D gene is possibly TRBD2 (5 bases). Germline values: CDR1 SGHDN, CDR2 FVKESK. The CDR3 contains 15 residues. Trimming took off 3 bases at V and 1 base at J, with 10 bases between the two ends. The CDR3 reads CASSHLGSSYNEQFF. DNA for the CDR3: TGTGCCAGCAGCCATCTTGGGAGTTCCTACAATGAGCAGTTCTTC.

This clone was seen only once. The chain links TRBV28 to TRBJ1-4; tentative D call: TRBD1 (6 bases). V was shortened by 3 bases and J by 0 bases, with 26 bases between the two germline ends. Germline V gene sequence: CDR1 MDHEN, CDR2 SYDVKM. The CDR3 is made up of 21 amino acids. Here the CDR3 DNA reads TGTGCCAGCAGTTTCCACAAGGGGACATTAAGAGGGGTTGCAACTAATGAAAAACTGTTTTTT. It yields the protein CASSFHKGTLRGVATNEKLFF.

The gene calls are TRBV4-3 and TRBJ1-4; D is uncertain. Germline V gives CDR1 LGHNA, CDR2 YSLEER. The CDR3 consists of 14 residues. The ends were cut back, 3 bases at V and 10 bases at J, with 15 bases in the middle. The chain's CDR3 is CASSHKEVSRKLFF. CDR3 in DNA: TGCGCCAGCAGCCACAAAGAAGTATCGCGAAAACTGTTTTTT.

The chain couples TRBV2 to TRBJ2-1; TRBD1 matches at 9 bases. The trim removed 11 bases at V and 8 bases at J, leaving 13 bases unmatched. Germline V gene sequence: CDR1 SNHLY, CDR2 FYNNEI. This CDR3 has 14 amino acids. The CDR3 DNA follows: TGTGCCGTACTCACGGGACAGGGTGCCCATGAGCAGTTCTTC. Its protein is CAVLTGQGAHEQFF.

The CDR3 nucleotides read TGTGCCAGCTCACCCCGGGACAGTCAGAACACTGAAGCTTTCTTT. Protein sequence: CASSPRDSQNTEAFF. The rearrangement uses TRBV18 and TRBJ1-1, with TRBD1 matching 7 bases. The CDR3 is 15 residues long. The junction had 5 bases not matched to a gene; V was cut back by 3 bases and J by 1 base. The germline V gene encodes CDR1 KGHSH and CDR2 LQKENI. The whole variable domain, filled in from reference TRBV18 and TRBJ1-1, reads NAGVMQNPRHLVRRRGQEARLRCSPMKGHSHVYWYRQLPEEGLKFMVYLQKENIIDESGMPKERFSAEFPKEGPSILRIQQVVRGDSAAYFCASSPRDSQNTEAFFGQGTRLTVV.

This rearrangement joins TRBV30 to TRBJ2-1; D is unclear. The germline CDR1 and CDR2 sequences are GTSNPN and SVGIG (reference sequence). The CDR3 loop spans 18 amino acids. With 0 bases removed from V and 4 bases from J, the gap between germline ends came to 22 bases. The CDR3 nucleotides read TGTGCCTGGAGTGTACCTCCCCCTATCCCGTCCCTATACAATGAGCAGTTCTTC. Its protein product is CAWSVPPPIPSLYNEQFF.

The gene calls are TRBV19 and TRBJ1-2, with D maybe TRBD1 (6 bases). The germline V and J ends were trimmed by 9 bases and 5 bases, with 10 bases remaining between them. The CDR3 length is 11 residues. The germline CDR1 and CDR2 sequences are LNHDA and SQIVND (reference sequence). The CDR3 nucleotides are TGTGCCAGCAAGGGGGGGTATGGCTACACCTTC. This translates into CASKGGYGYTF.

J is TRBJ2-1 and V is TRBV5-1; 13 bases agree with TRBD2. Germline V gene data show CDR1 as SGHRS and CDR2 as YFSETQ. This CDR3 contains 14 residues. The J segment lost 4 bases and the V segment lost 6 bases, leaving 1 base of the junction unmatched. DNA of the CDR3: TGCGCCAGCAAGGGACTAGCGGGATACAATGAGCAGTTCTTC. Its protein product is CASKGLAGYNEQFF.

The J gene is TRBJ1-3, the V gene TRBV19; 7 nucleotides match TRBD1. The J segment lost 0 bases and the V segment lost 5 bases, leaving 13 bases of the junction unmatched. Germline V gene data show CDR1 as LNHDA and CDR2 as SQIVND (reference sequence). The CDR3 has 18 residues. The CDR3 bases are TGTGCCAGTAGTTCCCGGACAGGTGGAACCTACTCTGGAAACACCATATATTTT. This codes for CASSSRTGGTYSGNTIYF.

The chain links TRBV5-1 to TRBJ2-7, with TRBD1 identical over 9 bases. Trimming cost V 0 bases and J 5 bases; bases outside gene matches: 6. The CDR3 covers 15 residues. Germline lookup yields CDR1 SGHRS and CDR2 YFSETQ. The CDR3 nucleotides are TGCGCCAGCAGCTTGGGCCGGGACAGGGCCCACGAGCAGTACTTC. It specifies CASSLGRDRAHEQYF.

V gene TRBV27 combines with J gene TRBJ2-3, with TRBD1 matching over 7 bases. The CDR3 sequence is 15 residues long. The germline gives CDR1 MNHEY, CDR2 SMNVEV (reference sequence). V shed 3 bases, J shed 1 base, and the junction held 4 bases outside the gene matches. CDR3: CASSFGQGGTDTQYF. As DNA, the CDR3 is TGTGCCAGCAGTTTTGGGCAGGGGGGCACAGATACGCAGTATTTT.

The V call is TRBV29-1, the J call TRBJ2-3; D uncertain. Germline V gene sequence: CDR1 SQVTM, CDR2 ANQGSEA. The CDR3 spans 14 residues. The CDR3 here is CSGSRMGDTDTQYF. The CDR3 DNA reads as TGCAGTGGTTCGCGGATGGGTGACACAGATACGCAGTATTTT.

CDR3 residues: CASSVGQTNVLTF. The CDR3 coding sequence is TGCGCCAGCAGCGTCGGACAGACCAACGTCCTGACTTTC. The chain recombines TRBV5-1 with TRBJ2-6; a weak D match, TRBD1 (6 bases). This CDR3 spans 13 amino acids. Germline values: CDR1 SGHRS, CDR2 YFSETQ. Trimming removed 4 bases from V and 8 bases from J, with 10 bases in between.

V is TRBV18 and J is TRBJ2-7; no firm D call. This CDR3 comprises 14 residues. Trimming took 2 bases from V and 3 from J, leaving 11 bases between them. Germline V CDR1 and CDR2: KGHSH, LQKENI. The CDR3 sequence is CASSPEADGYEQYF. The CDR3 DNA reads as TGTGCCAGCTCACCAGAGGCAGATGGCTACGAGCAGTACTTC.

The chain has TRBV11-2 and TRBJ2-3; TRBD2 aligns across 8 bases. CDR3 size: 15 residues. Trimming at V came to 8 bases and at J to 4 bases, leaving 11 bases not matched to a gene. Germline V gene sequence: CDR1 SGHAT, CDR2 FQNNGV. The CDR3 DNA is TGTGCCAGCTCCGCCGGGACTAGTGTCGCAGATACGCAGTATTTT. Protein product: CASSAGTSVADTQYF.

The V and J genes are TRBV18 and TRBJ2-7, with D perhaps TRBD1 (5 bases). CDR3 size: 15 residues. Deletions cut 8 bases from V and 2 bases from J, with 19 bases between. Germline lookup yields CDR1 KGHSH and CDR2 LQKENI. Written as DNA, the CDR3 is TGTGCCAGCCGAAGCAGTGGGGCTCAGGCCTACGAGCAGTACTTC. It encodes CASRSSGAQAYEQYF.

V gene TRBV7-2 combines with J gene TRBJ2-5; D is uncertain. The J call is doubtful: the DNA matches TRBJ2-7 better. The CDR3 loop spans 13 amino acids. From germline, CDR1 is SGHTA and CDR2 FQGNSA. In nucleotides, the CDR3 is TGTGCCAGCAGCTTAGAGCTAGCCTACGAGCAGTACTTC. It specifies CASSLELAYEQYF.

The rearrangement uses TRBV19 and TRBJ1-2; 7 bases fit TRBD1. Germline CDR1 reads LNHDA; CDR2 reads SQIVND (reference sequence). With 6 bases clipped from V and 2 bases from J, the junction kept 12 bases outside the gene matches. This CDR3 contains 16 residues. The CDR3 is CASSPLRTGLNYGYTF. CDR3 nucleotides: TGTGCCAGTAGCCCTCTAAGGACAGGCCTAAACTATGGCTACACCTTC.

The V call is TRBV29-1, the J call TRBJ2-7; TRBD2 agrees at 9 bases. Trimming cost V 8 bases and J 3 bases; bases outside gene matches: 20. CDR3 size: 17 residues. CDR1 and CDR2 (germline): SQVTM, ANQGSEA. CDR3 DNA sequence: TGCAGCAAACTAGCGGGTGGAGATCAAAAAGGGTGCTACGAGCAGTACTTC. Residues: CSKLAGGDQKGCYEQYF.

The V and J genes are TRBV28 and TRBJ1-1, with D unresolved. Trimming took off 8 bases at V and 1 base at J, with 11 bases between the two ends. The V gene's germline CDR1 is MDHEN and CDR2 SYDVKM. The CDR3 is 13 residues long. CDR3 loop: CASGRGRNTEAFF. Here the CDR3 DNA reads TGTGCCAGCGGACGGGGAAGGAACACTGAAGCTTTCTTT. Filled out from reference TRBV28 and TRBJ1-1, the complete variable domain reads DVKVTQSSRYLVKRTGEKVFLECVQDMDHENMFWYRQDPGLGLRLIYFSYDVKMKEKGDIPEGYSVSREKKERFSLILESASTNQTSMYLCASGRGRNTEAFFGQGTRLTVV.

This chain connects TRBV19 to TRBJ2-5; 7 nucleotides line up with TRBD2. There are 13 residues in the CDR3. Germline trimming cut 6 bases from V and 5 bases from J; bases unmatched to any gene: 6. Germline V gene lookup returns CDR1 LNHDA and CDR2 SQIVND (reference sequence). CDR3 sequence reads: CASSQTSMETQYF. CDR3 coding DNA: TGTGCCAGTAGCCAGACTAGCATGGAGACCCAGTACTTC.

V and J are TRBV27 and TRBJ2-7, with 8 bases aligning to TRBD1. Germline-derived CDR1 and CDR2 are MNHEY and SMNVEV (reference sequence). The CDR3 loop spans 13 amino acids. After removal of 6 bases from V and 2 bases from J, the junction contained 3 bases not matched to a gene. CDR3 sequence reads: CASSGQGAYEQYF. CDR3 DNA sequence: TGTGCCAGCAGCGGACAGGGCGCCTACGAGCAGTACTTC.

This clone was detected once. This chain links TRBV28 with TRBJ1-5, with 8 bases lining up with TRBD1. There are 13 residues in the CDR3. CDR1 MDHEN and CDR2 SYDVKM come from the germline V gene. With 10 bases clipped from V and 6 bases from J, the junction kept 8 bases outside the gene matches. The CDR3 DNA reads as TGTGCCACCCATGGACAGGGTGGTCAGCCCCAGCATTTT. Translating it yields CATHGQGGQPQHF.

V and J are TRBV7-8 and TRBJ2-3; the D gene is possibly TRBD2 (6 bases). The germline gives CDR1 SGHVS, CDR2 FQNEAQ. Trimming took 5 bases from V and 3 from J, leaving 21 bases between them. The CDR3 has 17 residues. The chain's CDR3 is CASSQAPGTAGTDTQYF. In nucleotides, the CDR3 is TGTGCCAGCAGCCAAGCACCGGGGACGGCGGGAACAGATACGCAGTATTTT.

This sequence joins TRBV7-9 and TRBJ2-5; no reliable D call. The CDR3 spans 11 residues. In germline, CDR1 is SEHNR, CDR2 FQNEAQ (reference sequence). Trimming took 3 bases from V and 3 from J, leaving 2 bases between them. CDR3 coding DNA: TGTGCCAGCAGCTTTAAAGAGACCCAGTACTTC. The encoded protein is CASSFKETQYF.

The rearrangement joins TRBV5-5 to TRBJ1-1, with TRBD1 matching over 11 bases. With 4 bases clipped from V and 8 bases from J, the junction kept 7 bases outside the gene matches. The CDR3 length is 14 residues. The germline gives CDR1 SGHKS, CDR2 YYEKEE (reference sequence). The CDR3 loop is CASSRDRGILEAFF. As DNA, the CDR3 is TGTGCCAGCAGCCGGGACAGGGGGATTTTGGAAGCTTTCTTT.